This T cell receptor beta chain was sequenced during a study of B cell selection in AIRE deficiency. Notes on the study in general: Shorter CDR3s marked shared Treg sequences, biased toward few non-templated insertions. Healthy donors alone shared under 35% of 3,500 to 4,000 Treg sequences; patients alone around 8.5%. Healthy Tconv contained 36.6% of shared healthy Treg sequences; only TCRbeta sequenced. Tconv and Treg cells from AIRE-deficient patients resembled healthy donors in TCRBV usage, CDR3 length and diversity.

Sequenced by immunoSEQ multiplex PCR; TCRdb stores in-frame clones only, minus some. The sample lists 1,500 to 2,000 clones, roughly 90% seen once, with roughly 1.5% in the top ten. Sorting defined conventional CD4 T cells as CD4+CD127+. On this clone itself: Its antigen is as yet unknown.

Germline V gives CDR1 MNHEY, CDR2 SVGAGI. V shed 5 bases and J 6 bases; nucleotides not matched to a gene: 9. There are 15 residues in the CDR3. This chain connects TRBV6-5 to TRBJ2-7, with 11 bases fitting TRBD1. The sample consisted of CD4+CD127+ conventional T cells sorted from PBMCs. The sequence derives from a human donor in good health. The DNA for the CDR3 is TGTGCCAGCAGTCGCCAGGGACAGGGGGAAAGCGAGCAGTACTTC. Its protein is CASSRQGQGESEQYF.